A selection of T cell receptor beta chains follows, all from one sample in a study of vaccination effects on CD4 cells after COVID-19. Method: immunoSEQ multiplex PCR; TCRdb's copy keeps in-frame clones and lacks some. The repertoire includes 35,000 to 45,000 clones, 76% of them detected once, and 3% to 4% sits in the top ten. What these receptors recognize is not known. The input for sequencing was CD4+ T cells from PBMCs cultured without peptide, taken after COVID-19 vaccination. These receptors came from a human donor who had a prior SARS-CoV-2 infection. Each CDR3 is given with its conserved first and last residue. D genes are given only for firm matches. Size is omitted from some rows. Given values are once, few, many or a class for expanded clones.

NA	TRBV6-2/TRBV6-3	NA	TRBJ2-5	TGTGCCAGCAGTTATGATAGCAGCGAGACCCAGTACTTC	CASSYDSSETQYF
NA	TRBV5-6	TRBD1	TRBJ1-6	TGTGCCAGCAGCCCGACGGCCGGGACAGGGTATAATTCACCCCTCCACTTT	CASSPTAGTGYNSPLHF
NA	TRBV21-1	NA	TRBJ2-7	TGTGCCAGCTATATGACAGGCATGGACTTC	CASYMTGMDF
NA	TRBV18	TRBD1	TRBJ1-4	TGTGCCAGCTCATCGACAGGGTTCAAAGAAAAACTGTTTTTT	CASSSTGFKEKLFF
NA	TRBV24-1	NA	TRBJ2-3	TGTGCCACCAGTGATTATAGCACAGATACGCAGTATTTT	CATSDYSTDTQYF
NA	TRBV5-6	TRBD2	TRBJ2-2	TGTGCCAGCAGCTTGCGACTAGCGGGGAACACCGGGGAGCTGTTTTTT	CASSLRLAGNTGELFF
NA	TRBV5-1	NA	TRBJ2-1	TGCGCAAGCAGGGGGGTCGGGAATGAGCAGTTCTTC	CASRGVGNEQFF
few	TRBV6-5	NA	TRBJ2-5	TGTGCCAGCAGGAAGACAGTCCAAGAGACCCAGTACTTC	CASRKTVQETQYF
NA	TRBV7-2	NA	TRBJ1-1	TGTGCCAGCAGCTTATATCTGGGATCGACTGAAGCTTTCTTT	CASSLYLGSTEAFF
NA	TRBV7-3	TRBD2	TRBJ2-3	TGTGCCAGCAGCTTAAGGCTCGGGGGGGGCGCAGATACGCAGTATTTT	CASSLRLGGGADTQYF
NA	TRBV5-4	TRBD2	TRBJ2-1	TGTGCCAGCAGCTTGGTAGGGGCGGGAGGGCAAGATGAGCAGTTCTTC	CASSLVGAGGQDEQFF
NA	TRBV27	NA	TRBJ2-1	TGTGCCAGCAGTTTAGGGGCAGGTGGGGTATACAATGAGCAGTTCTTC	CASSLGAGGVYNEQFF
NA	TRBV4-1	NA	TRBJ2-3	TGCGCCAGCAGCCAAGTAGATTTGGTTAGCACAGATACGCAGTATTTT	CASSQVDLVSTDTQYF
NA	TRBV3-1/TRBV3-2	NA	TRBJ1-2	TGTGCCAGCAGCTCAATGGTGGGTTTTGGCTACACCTTC	CASSSMVGFGYTF
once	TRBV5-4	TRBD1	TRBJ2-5	TGTGCCAGCAGCGCCCCACAGGGGAATCAAGAGACCCAGTACTTC	CASSAPQGNQETQYF
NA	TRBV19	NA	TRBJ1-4	TGTGCCCCTAGCCAGTATGGTCGGGTTGACGCAACTAATGAAAAACTGTTTTTT	CAPSQYGRVDATNEKLFF
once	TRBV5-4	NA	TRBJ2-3	TGTGCCAGCAGCTTGGAAGTGGGGGGGCTGGCAGATACGCAGTATTTT	CASSLEVGGLADTQYF
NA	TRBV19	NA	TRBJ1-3	TGTGCCAGACCAGGGCACCTGGACACCATATATTTT	CARPGHLDTIYF
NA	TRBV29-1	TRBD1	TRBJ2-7	TGCAGCGTCCTCCGGGACAGTGTCACCTACGAGCAGTACTTC	CSVLRDSVTYEQYF
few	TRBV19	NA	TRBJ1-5	TGTGCCAGTAGTCCACAGGGCCCGCCCCAGCATTTT	CASSPQGPPQHF